A single T cell receptor (beta chain) is shown here with its context. Its antigen is not known. V lost 12 bases and J 6 bases, leaving 10 bases between the germline ends. This CDR3 has 10 amino acids. Germline V lookup: CDR1 KGHDR, CDR2 SFDVKD. cDNA libraries for TCR beta contained unique molecular identifiers. A single record per CDR3 protein comes from TCRdb applying MiXCR to the PCR reads. The sample comprises fewer than 850,000 distinct CDR3 sequences, around 46% of which are singletons, and just under 5% rests with the top ten. These data are taken from a study of post-analysis software for immune sequencing data. Study outcomes and limitations: Patients had higher frequencies than controls of roughly 5 TRBV segments, including TRBV5-6, TRBV5-1 and TRBV20-1. Significantly lower normalized Chao1 diversity was found in patients with multiple sclerosis relative to controls.

This sequence originates from a girl between 5 and 17 years old with multiple sclerosis. The sequenced sample was blood. The chain has TRBV24-1 and TRBJ1-2; no firm D call. The CDR3 sequence is CAANPHGYTF. For the CDR3, the DNA is TGTGCCGCCAACCCTCATGGCTACACCTTC.